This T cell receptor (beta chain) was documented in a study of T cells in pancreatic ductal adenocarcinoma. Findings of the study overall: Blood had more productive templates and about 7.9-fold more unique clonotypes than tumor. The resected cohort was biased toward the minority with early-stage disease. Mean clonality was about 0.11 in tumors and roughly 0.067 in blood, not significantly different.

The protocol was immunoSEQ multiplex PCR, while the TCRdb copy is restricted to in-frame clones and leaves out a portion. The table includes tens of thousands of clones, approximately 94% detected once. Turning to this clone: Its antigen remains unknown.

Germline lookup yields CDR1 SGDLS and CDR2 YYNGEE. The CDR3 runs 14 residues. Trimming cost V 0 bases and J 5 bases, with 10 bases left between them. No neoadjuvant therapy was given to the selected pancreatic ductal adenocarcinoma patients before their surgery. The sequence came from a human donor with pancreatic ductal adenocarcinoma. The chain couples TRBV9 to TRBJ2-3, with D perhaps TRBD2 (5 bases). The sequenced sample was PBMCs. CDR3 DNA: TGTGCCAGCAGCGTAGCTTCGGGGTTAGATACGCAGTATTTT. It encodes CASSVASGLDTQYF.